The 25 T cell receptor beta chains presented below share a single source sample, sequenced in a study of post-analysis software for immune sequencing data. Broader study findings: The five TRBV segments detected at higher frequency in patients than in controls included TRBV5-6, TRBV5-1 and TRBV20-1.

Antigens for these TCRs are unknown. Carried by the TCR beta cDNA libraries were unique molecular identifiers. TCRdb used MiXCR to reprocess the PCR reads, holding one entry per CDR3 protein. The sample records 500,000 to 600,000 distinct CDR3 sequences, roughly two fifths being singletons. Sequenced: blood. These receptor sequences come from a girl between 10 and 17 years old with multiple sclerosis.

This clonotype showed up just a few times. CDR3 in DNA: TGTGCCAGCAGCTTAGTTGTAGCGGGAGCATACAATGAGCAGTTCTTC. As protein: CASSLVVAGAYNEQFF. The chain recombines TRBV7-9 with TRBJ2-1; 9 bases are shared with TRBD2. Germline CDR1 SEHNR, CDR2 FQNEAQ (reference sequence). This CDR3 is 16 amino acids long. With 1 base clipped from V and 4 bases from J, the junction kept 5 bases outside the gene matches. Drawing the rest from reference TRBV7-9 and TRBJ2-1, the complete variable domain is DTGVSQNPRHKITKRGQNVTFRCDPISEHNRLYWYRQTLGQGPEFLTYFQNEAQLEKSRLLSDRFSAERPKGSFSTLEIQRTEQGDSAMYLCASSLVVAGAYNEQFFGPGTRLTVL.

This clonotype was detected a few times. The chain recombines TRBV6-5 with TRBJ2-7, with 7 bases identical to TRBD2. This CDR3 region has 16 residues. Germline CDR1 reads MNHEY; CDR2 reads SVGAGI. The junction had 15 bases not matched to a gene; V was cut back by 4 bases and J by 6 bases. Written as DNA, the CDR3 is TGTGCCAGCAGTTGGAGAGGACTAGGGTGGTCGGGCGAGCAGTACTTC. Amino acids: CASSWRGLGWSGEQYF.

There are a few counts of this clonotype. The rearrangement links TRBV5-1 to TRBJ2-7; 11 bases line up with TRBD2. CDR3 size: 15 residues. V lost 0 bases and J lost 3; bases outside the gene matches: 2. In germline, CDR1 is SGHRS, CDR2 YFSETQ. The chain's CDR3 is CASSLDGTSGYEQYF. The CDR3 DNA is TGCGCCAGCAGCTTGGATGGGACTAGCGGCTACGAGCAGTACTTC.

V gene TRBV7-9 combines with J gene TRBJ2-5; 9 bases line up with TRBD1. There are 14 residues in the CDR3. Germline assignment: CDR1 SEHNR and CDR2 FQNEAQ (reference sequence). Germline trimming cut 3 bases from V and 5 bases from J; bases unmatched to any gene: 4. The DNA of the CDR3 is TGTGCCAGCAGCTTCGGGACAGGGATGGAGACCCAGTACTTC. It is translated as CASSFGTGMETQYF.

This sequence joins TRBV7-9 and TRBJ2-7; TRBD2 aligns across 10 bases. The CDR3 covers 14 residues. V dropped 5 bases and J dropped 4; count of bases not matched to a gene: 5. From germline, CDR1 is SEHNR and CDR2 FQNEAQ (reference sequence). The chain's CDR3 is CASSREREGYEQYF. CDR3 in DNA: TGTGCCAGCAGCCGGGAGCGGGAGGGGTACGAGCAGTACTTC.

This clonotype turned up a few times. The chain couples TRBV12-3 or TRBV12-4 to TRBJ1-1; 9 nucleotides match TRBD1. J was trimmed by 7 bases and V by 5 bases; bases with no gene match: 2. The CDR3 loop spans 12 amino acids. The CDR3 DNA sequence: TGTGCCAGCAGTCCGGGACAGGGTGAAGCTTTCTTT. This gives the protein CASSPGQGEAFF.

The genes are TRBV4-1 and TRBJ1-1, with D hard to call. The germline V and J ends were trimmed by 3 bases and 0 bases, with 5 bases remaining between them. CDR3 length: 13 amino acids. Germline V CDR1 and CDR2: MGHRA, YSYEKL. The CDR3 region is CASSHTMNTEAFF. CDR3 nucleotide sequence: TGCGCCAGCAGCCACACAATGAACACTGAAGCTTTCTTT.

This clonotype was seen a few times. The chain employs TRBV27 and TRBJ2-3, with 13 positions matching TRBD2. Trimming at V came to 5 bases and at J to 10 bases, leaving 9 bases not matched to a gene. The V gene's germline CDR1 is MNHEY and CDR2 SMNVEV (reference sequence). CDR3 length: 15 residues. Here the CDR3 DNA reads TGTGCCAGCAGTCTTCGGACTAGCGGGAGTACGCCGCAGTATTTT. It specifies CASSLRTSGSTPQYF.

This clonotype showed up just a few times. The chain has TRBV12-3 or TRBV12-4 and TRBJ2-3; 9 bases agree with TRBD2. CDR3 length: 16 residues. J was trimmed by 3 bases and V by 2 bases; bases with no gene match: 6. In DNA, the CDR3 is TGTGCCAGCAGTTTAACGGCGGGAGGGCGGACAGATACGCAGTATTTT. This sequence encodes CASSLTAGGRTDTQYF.

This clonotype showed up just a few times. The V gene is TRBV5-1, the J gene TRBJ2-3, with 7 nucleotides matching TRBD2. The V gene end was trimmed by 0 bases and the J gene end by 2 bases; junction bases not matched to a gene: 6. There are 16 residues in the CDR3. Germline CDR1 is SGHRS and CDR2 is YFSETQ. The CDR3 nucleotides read TGCGCCAGCAGCTTGGCAGCTAGCGGACTCACAGATACGCAGTATTTT. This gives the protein CASSLAASGLTDTQYF. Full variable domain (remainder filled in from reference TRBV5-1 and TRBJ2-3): KAGVTQTPRYLIKTRGQQVTLSCSPISGHRSVSWYQQTPGQGLQFLFEYFSETQRNKGNFPGRFSGRQFSNSRSEMNVSTLELGDSALYLCASSLAASGLTDTQYFGPGTRLTVL.

CDR3 residues: CASSLWGYTF. CDR3 DNA sequence: TGTGCCAGCAGCTTGTGGGGCTACACCTTC. The rearrangement links TRBV7-9 to TRBJ1-2; D unclear. CDR1 is SEHNR, CDR2 FQNEAQ, per germline (reference sequence). The CDR3 sequence is 10 residues long. Trimming cost V 3 bases and J 8 bases, with 4 bases left between them.

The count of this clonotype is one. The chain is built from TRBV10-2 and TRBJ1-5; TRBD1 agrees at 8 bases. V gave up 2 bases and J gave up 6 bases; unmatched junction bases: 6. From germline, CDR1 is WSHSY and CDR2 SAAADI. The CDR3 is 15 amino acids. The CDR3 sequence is CASSEPGQGLQPQHF. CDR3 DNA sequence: TGCGCCAGCAGTGAGCCAGGACAGGGTCTTCAGCCCCAGCATTTT.

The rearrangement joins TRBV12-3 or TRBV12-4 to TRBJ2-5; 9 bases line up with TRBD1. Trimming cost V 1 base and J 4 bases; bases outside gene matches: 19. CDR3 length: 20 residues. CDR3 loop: CASSLGWTGAPFPIGETQYF. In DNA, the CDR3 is TGTGCCAGCAGTTTAGGCTGGACAGGGGCCCCCTTTCCTATCGGAGAGACCCAGTACTTC.

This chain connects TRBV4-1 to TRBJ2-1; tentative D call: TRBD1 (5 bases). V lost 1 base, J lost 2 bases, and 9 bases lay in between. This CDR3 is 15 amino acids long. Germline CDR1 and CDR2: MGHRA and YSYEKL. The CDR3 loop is CASSQGTLPYNEQFF. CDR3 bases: TGCGCCAGCAGCCAAGGGACACTCCCCTACAATGAGCAGTTCTTC.

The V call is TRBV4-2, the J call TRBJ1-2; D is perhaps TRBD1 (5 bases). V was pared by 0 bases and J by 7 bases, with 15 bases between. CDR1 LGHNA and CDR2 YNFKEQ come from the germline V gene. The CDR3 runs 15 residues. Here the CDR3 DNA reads TGTGCCAGCAGCCAAGAAACAGGCCTGAGTATTGGCTACACCTTC. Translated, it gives CASSQETGLSIGYTF.

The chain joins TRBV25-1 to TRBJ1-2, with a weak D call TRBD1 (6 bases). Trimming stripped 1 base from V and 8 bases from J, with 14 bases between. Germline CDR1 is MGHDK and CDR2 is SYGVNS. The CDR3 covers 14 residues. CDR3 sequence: CASSEWAGAWGYTF. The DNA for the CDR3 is TGTGCCAGCAGTGAATGGGCAGGGGCGTGGGGCTACACCTTC.

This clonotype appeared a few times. Written as DNA, the CDR3 is TGTGCCAGCAGCCCACAGGGAGCGGGCTATGGCTACACCTTC. Translation gives CASSPQGAGYGYTF. The rearrangement uses TRBV12-3 or TRBV12-4 and TRBJ1-2, with a weak D call TRBD1 (6 bases). V dropped 6 bases and J dropped 4 bases, with 15 bases sitting between them. The CDR3 spans 14 residues.

This chain's CDR3 is CSARSGTSGRRSGEQYF. The CDR3 DNA reads as TGCAGTGCCCGCTCCGGGACTAGCGGCCGCCGTTCGGGCGAGCAGTACTTC. The chain employs TRBV20-1 and TRBJ2-7, with 11 bases aligning to TRBD2. The CDR3 consists of 17 residues. Unmatched junction bases numbered 19, after V lost 6 bases and J lost 6 bases. Germline values: CDR1 DFQATT, CDR2 SNEGSKA (reference sequence).

The DNA of the CDR3 is TGTGCCAGCAGTTTAGAGAGGGGCCCCCACAATGAGCAGTACTTC. It yields the protein CASSLERGPHNEQYF. The chain recombines TRBV12-3 or TRBV12-4 with TRBJ2-7, with D perhaps being TRBD1 or TRBD2 (5 bases each). The length of the CDR3 is 15 residues. V gave up 1 base and J gave up 7 bases, with 17 bases separating them.

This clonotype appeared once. DNA of the CDR3: TGTGCCAGCAGTAAGTTAGGTGGCACCGGGGAGCTGTTTTTT. Protein product: CASSKLGGTGELFF. This chain links TRBV25-1 with TRBJ2-2; D gene uncertain. This CDR3 region has 14 residues. V lost 5 bases and J 4 bases, leaving 11 bases between the germline ends. Germline V gene lookup returns CDR1 MGHDK and CDR2 SYGVNS.

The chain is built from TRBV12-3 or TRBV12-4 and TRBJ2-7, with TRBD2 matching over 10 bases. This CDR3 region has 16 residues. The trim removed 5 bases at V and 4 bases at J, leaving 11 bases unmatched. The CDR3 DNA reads TGTGCCAGCAGTCCCGGGTGGCTAGCGGGAGAGTACGAGCAGTACTTC. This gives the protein CASSPGWLAGEYEQYF.

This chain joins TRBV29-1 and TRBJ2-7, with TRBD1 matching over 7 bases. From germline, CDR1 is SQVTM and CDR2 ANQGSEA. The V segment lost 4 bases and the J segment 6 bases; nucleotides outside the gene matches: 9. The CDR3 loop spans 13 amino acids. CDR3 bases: TGCAGCGTTGGGGCCAAGACAGGGCGCGAGCAGTACTTC. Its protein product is CSVGAKTGREQYF.

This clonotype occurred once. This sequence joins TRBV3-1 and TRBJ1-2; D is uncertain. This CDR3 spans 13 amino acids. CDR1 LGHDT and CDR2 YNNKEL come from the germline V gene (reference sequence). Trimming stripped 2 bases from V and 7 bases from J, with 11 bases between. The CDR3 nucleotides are TGTGCCAGCAGCCAAAGGACCTGGTCTGGCTACACCTTC. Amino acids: CASSQRTWSGYTF.

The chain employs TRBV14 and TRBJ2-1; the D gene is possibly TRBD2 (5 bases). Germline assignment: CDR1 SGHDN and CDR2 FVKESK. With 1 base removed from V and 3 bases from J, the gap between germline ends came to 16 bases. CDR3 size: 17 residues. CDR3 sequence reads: CASSQARADRYYNEQFF. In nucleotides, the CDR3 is TGTGCCAGCAGCCAAGCGAGGGCGGACCGCTACTACAATGAGCAGTTCTTC.

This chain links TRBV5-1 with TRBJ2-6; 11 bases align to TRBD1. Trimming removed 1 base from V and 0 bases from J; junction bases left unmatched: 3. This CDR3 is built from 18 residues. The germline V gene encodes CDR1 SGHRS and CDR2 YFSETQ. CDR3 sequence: CASSLRDRGFSGANVLTF. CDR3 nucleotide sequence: TGCGCCAGCAGCTTGCGGGACAGGGGGTTCTCTGGGGCCAACGTCCTGACTTTC.